The subject of this entry is one T cell receptor (beta chain). This CDR3 contains 19 residues. V gave up 2 bases and J gave up 0 bases, with 21 bases separating them. The germline gives CDR1 SEHNR, CDR2 FQNEAQ (reference sequence). This table comes from immunoSEQ multiplex PCR, and its TCRdb copy is limited to in-frame clones, with some not included. The sample lists about 89,000 clones; 86% were seen once. The entry originates in a study of control samples from healthy donors and cancer patients. The chain is built from TRBV7-9 and TRBJ2-3; D might be TRBD1 or TRBD2, each matching 6 bases. The sequenced sample consisted of blood. The sequence came from a man younger than 40 in good health. The CDR3 loop reads CASSLNFGWRDKSTDTQYF. CDR3 sequence (DNA): TGTGCCAGCAGCTTAAATTTCGGGTGGCGGGACAAAAGCACAGATACGCAGTATTTT.